One sample yielded the 8 T cell receptor beta chains listed below, sequenced in a study of human T cells and chemical hapten exposure. In TCRdb, the RACE reads were re-called with MiXCR into one record per CDR3 protein. The table records about 30,000 distinct CDR3 sequences, about 5.6% of them present only once. Time point defined: patch test 3, about 24 weeks after DPC sensitization. Treatment of the sample: therapeutic diphenylcyclopropenone sensitization with weekly scalp DPC. The sequencing here drew on whole blood, taken in connection with sensitization to the hapten diphenylcyclopropenone (DPC). These receptors all stem from a man between 25 and 39 years old with alopecia areata. Some clones in this sample may be carry-over from other donors' samples.

This clonotype occurred many times. The chain uses TRBV6-5 and TRBJ2-7; 9 nucleotides agree with TRBD1. The CDR3 has 16 amino acids. The germline CDR1 and CDR2 sequences are MNHEY and SVGAGI. V lost 4 bases to trimming and J lost 5 bases; unmatched junction nucleotides: 12. The CDR3: CASSFSLGQGSHEQYF. The DNA of the CDR3 is TGTGCCAGCAGTTTTTCCCTTGGACAGGGGAGCCACGAGCAGTACTTC.

The sample holds many counts of this clonotype. For the CDR3, the DNA is TGCAGCGTTGAAGGAGGGCCAGGTAGAGCTGGGGCCAACGTCCTGACTTTC. Translated, it gives CSVEGGPGRAGANVLTF. The V call is TRBV29-1, the J call TRBJ2-6; a weak D match, TRBD2 (5 bases). The CDR3 has 17 residues. Trimming pared 1 base from V and 2 bases from J, leaving 15 bases between. Looked up from germline, CDR1 is SQVTM and CDR2 is ANQGSEA.

This clonotype was seen repeatedly, ten times or more. The J gene is TRBJ2-7, the V gene TRBV6-2 or TRBV6-3; D is possibly TRBD1 (5 bases). Germline CDR1 is MNHEY and CDR2 is SVGEGT. Trimming pared 8 bases from V and 6 bases from J, leaving 17 bases between. The CDR3 is 13 residues long. The CDR3 region has the DNA TGTGCCAGCCGTAACTCCGCAGGGCGCGAGCAGTACTTC. This gives the protein CASRNSAGREQYF.

This clonotype was counted many times. This rearrangement joins TRBV6-5 to TRBJ2-7; 10 bases are shared with TRBD2. With 4 bases clipped from V and 1 base from J, the junction kept 1 base outside the gene matches. Per germline, CDR1 MNHEY and CDR2 SVGAGI. This CDR3 spans 14 amino acids. CDR3 in amino acids: CASSLAGGSYEQYF. CDR3 DNA sequence: TGTGCCAGCAGTTTAGCGGGAGGATCCTACGAGCAGTACTTC.

This clonotype was observed many times. The chain carries TRBV7-8 and TRBJ2-3, with no clear D. The CDR3 spans 14 residues. Trimming took 5 bases from V and 2 from J, leaving 11 bases between them. The germline V gene encodes CDR1 SGHVS and CDR2 FQNEAQ. The CDR3 bases are TGTGCCAGCAGCAGGGAAGCAAACACAGATACGCAGTATTTT. This codes for CASSREANTDTQYF.

This clonotype was observed many times. V usage is TRBV7-8 and J usage is TRBJ2-7; D gene uncertain. CDR3 length: 14 amino acids. From germline, CDR1 is SGHVS and CDR2 FQNEAQ. Trimming cost V 7 bases and J 1 base, with 14 bases left between them. The CDR3 reads CASIPTDNSYEQYF. The CDR3 nucleotides are TGTGCCAGCATCCCGACGGATAATTCCTACGAGCAGTACTTC. Variable domain in full (rest from reference TRBV7-8 and TRBJ2-7): GAGVSQSPRYKVAKRGQDVALRCDPISGHVSLFWYQQALGQGPEFLTYFQNEAQLDKSGLPSDRFFAERPEGSVSTLKIQRTQQEDSAVYLCASIPTDNSYEQYFGPGTRLTVT.

At least ten counts were recorded for this clonotype. This chain uses TRBV2 with TRBJ2-1; 7 nucleotides align to TRBD2. Germline V gene data show CDR1 as SNHLY and CDR2 as FYNNEI. This CDR3 comprises 16 residues. The junction had 9 bases not matched to a gene; V was cut back by 7 bases and J by 0 bases. Written as DNA, the CDR3 is TGTGCCAGCACCCTCAGGGAGGGCCTCTCCTACAATGAGCAGTTCTTC. Residues: CASTLREGLSYNEQFF.

The rearrangement links TRBV5-1 to TRBJ2-7; 10 bases are a match to TRBD1. V dropped 3 bases and J dropped 3; count of bases not matched to a gene: 6. The CDR3 contains 15 residues. The germline V gene has CDR1 SGHRS and CDR2 YFSETQ. The CDR3 sequence is CASSSLTGGFYEQYF. In DNA form, the CDR3 reads TGCGCCAGCAGCTCCCTGACAGGGGGCTTCTACGAGCAGTACTTC.